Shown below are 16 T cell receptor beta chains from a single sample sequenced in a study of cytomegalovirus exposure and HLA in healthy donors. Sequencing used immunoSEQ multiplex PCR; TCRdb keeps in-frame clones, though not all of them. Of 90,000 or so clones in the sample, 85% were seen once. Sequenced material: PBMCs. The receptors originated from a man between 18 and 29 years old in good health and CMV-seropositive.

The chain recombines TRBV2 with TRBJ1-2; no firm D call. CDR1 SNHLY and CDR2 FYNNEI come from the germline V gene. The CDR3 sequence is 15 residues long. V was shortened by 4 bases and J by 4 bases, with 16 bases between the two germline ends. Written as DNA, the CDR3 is TGTGCCAGCAGTGCCAGAGGGATGGCGGCCTATGGCTACACCTTC. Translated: CASSARGMAAYGYTF.

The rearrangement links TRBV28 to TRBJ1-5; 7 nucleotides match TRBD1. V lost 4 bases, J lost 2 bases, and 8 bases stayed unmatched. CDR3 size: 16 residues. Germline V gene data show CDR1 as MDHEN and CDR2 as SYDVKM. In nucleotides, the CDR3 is TGTGCCAGCAGTTCCCCCACAGGGGCGGGCAATCAGCCCCAGCATTTT. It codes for CASSSPTGAGNQPQHF.

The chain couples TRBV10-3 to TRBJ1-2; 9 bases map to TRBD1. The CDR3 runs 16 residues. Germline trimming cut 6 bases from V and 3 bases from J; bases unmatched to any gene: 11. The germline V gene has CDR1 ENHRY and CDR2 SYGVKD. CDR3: CAIRAGTGTSDYGYTF. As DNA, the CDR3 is TGTGCCATCAGGGCCGGGACAGGGACCTCTGACTATGGCTACACCTTC.

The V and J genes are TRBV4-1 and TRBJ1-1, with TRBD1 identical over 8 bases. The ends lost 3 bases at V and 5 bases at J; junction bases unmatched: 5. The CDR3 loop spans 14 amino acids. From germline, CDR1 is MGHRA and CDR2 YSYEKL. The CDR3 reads CASSQTGVMTEAFF. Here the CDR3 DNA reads TGCGCCAGCAGCCAGACAGGGGTCATGACTGAAGCTTTCTTT.

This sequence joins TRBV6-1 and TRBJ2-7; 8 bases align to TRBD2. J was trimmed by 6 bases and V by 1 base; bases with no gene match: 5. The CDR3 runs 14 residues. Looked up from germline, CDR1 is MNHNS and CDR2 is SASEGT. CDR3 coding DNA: TGTGCCAGCAGTGAAGAAGGGACTAGTCGCGAGCAGTACGTC. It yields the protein CASSEEGTSREQYV.

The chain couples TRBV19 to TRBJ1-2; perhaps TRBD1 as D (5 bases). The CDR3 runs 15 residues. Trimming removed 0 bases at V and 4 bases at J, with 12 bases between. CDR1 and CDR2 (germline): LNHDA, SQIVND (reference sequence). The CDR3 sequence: CASSIDHQGIYGYTF. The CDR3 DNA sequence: TGTGCCAGTAGTATAGATCATCAGGGAATCTATGGCTACACCTTC.

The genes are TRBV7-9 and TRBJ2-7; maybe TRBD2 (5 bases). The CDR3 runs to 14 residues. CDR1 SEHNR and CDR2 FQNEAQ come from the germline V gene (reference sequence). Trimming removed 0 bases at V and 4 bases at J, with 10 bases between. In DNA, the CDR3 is TGTGCCAGCAGCTTAGCGGGAGATAGGTACGAGCAGTACTTC. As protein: CASSLAGDRYEQYF.

In nucleotides, the CDR3 is TGCGCCAGCAGCCAAGATTACGAAGGAGCGGGAGTCGAGACCCAGTACTTC. Translation gives CASSQDYEGAGVETQYF. V is TRBV4-1 and J is TRBJ2-5, with 8 bases fitting TRBD2. V lost 0 bases to trimming and J lost 5 bases; unmatched junction nucleotides: 11. Germline V lookup: CDR1 MGHRA, CDR2 YSYEKL. CDR3 length: 17 residues.

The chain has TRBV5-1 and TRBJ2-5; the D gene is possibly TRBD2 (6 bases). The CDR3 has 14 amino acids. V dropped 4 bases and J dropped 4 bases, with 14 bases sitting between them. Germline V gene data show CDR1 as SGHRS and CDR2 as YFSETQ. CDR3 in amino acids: CASSTGEVGETQYF. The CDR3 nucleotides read TGCGCCAGCAGCACGGGGGAGGTAGGAGAGACCCAGTACTTC.

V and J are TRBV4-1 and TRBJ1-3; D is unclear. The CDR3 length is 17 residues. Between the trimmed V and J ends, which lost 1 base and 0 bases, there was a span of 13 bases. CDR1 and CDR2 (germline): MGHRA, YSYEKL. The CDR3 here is CASSQGFGGISGNTIYF. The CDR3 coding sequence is TGCGCCAGCAGCCAAGGGTTCGGCGGGATCTCTGGAAACACCATATATTTT.

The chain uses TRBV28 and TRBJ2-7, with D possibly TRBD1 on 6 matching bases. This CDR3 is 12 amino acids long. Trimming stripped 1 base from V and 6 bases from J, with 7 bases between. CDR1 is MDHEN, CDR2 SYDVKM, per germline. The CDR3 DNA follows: TGTGCCAGCAGTTTATACAGGGTCGAGCAGTACTTC. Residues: CASSLYRVEQYF.

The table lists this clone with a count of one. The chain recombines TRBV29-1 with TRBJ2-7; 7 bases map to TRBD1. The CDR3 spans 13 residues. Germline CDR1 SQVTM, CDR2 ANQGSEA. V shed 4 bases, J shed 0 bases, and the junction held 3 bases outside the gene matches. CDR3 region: CSVAWDSSYEQYF. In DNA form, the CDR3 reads TGCAGCGTTGCCTGGGACAGCTCCTACGAGCAGTACTTC.

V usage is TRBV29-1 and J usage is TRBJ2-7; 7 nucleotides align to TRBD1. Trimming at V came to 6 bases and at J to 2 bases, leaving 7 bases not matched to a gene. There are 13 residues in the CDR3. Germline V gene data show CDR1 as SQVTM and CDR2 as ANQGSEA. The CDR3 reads CSVVLTGTYEQYV. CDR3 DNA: TGCAGCGTCGTGTTGACAGGGACCTACGAGCAGTACGTC.

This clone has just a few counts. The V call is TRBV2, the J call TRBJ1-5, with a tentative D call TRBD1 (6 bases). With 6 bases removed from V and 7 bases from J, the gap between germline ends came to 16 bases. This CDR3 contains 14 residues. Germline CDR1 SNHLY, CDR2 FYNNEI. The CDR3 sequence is CASSNGGSGQPQHF. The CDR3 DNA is TGTGCCAGCAGCAATGGGGGCTCAGGGCAGCCCCAGCATTTT.

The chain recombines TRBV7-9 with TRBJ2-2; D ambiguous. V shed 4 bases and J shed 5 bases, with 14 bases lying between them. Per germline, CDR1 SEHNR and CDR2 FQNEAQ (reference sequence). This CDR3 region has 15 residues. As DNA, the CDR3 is TGTGCCAGCAGCTCTTTGTGGTATCGGACCGGGGAGCTGTTTTTT. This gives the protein CASSSLWYRTGELFF.

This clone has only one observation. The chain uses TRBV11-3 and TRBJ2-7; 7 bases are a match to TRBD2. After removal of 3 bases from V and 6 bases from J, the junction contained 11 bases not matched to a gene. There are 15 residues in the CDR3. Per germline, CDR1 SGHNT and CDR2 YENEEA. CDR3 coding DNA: TGTGCCAGCAGCTTTAGGGTAGGCGGGAGTGCCGAGCAGTACGTC. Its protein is CASSFRVGGSAEQYV.